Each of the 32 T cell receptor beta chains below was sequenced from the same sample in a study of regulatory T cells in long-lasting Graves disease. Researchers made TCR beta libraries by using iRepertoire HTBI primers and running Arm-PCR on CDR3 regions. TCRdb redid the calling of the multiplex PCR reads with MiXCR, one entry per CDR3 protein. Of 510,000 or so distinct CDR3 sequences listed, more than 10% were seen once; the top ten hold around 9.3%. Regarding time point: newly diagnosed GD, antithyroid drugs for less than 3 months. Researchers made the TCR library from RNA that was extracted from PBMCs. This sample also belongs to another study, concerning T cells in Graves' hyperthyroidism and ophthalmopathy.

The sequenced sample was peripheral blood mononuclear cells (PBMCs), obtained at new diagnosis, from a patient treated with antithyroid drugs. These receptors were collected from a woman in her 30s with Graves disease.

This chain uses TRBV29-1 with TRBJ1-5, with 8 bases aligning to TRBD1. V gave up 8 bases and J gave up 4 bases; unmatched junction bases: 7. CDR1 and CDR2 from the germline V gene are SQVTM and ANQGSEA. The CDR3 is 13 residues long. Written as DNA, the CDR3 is TGCAGCATCCGGACAGGGCATAATCAGCCCCAGCATTTT. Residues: CSIRTGHNQPQHF.

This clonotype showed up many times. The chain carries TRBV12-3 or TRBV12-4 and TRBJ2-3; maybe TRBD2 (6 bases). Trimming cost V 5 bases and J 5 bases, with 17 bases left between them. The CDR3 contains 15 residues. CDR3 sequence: CASSDPRGGLDTQYF. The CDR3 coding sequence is TGTGCCAGCAGTGATCCGCGGGGAGGCTTAGATACGCAGTATTTT.

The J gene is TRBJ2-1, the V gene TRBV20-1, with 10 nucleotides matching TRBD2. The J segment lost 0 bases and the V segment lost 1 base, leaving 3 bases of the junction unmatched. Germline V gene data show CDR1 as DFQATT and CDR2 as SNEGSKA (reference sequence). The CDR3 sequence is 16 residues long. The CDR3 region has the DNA TGCAGTGCTAGAGTTACTAGCGGGGACTCCTACAATGAGCAGTTCTTC. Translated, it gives CSARVTSGDSYNEQFF.

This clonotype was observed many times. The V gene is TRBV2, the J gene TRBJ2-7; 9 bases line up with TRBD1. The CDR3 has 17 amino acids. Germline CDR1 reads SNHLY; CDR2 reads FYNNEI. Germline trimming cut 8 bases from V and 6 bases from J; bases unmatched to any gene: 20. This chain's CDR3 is CASRRSGTGRGPGEQYF. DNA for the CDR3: TGTGCCAGCCGTCGCTCCGGGACAGGGCGAGGCCCAGGCGAGCAGTACTTC.

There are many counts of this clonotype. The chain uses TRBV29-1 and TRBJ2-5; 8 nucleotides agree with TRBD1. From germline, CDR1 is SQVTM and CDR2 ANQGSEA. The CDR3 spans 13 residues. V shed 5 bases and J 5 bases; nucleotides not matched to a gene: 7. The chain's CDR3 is CSVFQGAGETQYF. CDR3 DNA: TGCAGCGTTTTCCAGGGGGCTGGGGAGACCCAGTACTTC.

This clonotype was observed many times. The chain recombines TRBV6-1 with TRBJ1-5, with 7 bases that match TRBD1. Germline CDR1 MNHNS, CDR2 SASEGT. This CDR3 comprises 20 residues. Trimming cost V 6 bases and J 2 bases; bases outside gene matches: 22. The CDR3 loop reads CASRALTGPVPTWRNQPQHF. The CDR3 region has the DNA TGTGCCAGCAGGGCGTTGACAGGGCCCGTCCCCACCTGGCGCAATCAGCCCCAGCATTTT.

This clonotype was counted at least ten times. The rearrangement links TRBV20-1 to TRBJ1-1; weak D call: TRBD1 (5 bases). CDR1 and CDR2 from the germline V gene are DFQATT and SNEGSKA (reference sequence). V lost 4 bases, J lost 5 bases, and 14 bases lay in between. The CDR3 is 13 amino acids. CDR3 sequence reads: CSAIREVSTEAFF. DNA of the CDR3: TGCAGTGCTATCAGGGAAGTCAGTACTGAAGCTTTCTTT.

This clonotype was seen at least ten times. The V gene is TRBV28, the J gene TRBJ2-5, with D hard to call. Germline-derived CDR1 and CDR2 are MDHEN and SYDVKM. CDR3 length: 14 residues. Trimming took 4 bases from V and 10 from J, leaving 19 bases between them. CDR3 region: CASSSSYRLGGQYF. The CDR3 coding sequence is TGTGCCAGCAGTTCCTCGTACCGTTTGGGTGGCCAGTACTTC.

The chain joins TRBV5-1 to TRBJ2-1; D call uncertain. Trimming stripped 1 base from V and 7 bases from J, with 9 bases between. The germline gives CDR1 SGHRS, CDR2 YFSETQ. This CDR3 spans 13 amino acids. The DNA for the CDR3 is TGCGCCAGCAGCTTGCGCCTTATGAATGAGCAGTTCTTC. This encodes CASSLRLMNEQFF.

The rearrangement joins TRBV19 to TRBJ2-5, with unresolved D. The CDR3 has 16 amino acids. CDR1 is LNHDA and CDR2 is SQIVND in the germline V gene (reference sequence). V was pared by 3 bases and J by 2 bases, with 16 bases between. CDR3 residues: CASSIRQPKTQETQYF. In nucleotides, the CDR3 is TGTGCCAGTAGTATTCGGCAGCCTAAAACGCAAGAGACCCAGTACTTC.

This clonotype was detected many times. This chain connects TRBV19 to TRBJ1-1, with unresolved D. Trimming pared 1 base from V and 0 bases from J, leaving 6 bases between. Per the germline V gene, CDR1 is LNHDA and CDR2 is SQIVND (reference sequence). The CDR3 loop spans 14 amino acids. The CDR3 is CASSIAFLNTEAFF. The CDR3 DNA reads TGTGCCAGTAGTATAGCCTTCTTGAACACTGAAGCTTTCTTT.

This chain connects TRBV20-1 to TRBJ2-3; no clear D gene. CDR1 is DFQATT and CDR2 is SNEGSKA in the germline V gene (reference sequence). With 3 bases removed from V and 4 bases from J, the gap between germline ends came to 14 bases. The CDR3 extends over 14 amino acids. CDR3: CSASRDHVPDTQYF. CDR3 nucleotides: TGCAGTGCTAGCCGAGATCATGTGCCAGATACGCAGTATTTT.

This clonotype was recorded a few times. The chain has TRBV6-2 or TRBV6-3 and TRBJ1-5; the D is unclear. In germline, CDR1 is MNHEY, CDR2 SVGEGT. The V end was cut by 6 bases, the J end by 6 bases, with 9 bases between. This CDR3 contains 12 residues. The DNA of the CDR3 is TGTGCCAGCAGACGCCCGGGTCAGCCCCAGCATTTT. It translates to CASRRPGQPQHF.

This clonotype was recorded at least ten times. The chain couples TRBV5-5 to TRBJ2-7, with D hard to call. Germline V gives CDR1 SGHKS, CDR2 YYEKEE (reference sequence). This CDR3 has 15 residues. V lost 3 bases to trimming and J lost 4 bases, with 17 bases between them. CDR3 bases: TGTGCCAGCAGCTGGGCCCCTAGTAGAGTTTACGAGCAGTACTTC. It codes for CASSWAPSRVYEQYF.

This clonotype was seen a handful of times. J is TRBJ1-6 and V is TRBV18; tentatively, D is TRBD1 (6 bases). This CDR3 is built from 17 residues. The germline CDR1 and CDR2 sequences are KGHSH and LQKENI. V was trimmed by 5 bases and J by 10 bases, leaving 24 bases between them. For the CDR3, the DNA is TGTGCCAGCTCATACTTACACCAGCTCAAGGGGGACTCACCCCTCCACTTT. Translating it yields CASSYLHQLKGDSPLHF.

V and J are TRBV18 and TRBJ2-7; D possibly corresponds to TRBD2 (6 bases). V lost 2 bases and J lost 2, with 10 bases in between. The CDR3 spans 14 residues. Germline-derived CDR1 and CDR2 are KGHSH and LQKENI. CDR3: CASSPAGFPYEQYF. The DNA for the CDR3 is TGTGCCAGCTCACCAGCGGGGTTTCCCTACGAGCAGTACTTC.

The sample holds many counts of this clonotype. The CDR3 reads CASSELAGHNEQFF. CDR3 nucleotide sequence: TGTGCCAGCAGTGAGTTAGCGGGACACAATGAGCAGTTCTTC. V and J are TRBV25-1 and TRBJ2-1; 8 bases fit TRBD2. The V and J ends lost 3 bases and 5 bases, in that order; junction bases with no gene match: 3. Per germline, CDR1 MGHDK and CDR2 SYGVNS. The CDR3 contains 14 residues.

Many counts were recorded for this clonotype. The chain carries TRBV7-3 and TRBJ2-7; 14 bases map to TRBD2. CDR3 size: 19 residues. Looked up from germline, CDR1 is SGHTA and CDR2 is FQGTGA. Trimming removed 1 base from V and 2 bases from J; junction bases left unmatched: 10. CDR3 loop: CASSLNPGLAGDSAYEQYF. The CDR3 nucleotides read TGTGCCAGCAGCTTAAACCCGGGACTAGCGGGAGATTCGGCCTACGAGCAGTACTTC. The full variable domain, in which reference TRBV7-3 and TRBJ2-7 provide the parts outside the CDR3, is GAGVSQTPSNKVTEKGKYVELRCDPISGHTALYWYRQSLGQGPEFLIYFQGTGAADDSGLPNDRFFAVRPEGSVSTLKIQRTERGDSAVYLCASSLNPGLAGDSAYEQYFGPGTRLTVT.

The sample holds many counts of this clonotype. The CDR3 DNA is TGTGCCAGTACCAAATACCGGGAAGGCAGGCAGCCCCAGCATTTT. Protein sequence: CASTKYREGRQPQHF. This chain uses TRBV19 with TRBJ1-5; no clear D gene. Looked up from germline, CDR1 is LNHDA and CDR2 is SQIVND (reference sequence). V shed 7 bases and J shed 7 bases, with 20 bases lying between them. The CDR3 contains 15 residues.

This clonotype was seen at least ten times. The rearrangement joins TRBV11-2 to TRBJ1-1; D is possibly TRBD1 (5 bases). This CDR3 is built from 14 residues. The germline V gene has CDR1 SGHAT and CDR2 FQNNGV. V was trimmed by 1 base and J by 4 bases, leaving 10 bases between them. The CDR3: CASSLAPGPTEAFF. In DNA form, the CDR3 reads TGTGCCAGCAGCTTAGCCCCGGGACCCACTGAAGCTTTCTTT.

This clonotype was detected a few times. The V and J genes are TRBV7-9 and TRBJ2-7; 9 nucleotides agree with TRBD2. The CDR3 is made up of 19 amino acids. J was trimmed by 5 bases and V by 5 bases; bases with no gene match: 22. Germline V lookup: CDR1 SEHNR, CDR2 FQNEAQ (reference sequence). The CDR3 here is CASSIKSYSGSLTGDEQYF. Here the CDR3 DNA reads TGTGCCAGCAGCATTAAGTCCTATAGCGGGAGTCTCACCGGGGACGAGCAGTACTTC. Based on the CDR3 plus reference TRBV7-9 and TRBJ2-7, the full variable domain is DTGVSQNPRHKITKRGQNVTFRCDPISEHNRLYWYRQTLGQGPEFLTYFQNEAQLEKSRLLSDRFSAERPKGSFSTLEIQRTEQGDSAMYLCASSIKSYSGSLTGDEQYFGPGTRLTVT.

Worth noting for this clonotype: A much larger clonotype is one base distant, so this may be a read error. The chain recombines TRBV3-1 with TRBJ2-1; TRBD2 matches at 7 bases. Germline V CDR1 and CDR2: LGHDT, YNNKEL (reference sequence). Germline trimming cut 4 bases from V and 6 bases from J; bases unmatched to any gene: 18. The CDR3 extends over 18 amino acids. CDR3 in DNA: TGTGCCAGCAGCCCCCCCTCTCCGATAGCGGGTACCTGCAATGAGCAGTTCTTC. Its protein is CASSPPSPIAGTCNEQFF.

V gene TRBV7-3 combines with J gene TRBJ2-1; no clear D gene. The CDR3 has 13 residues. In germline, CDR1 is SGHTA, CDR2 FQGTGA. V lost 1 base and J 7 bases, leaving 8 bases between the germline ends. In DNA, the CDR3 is TGTGCCAGCAGCTTAAGGATGGGGAATGAGCAGTTCTTC. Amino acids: CASSLRMGNEQFF.

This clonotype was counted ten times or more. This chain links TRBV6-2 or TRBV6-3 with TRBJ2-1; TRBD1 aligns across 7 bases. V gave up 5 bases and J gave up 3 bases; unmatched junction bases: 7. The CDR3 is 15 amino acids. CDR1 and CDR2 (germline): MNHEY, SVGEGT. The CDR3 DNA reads TGTGCCAGCAGTCCACAGGGGCCGAACTACAATGAGCAGTTCTTC. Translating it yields CASSPQGPNYNEQFF.

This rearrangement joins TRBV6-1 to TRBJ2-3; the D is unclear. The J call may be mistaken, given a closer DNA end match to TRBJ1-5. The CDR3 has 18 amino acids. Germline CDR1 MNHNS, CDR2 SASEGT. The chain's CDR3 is CASSLGYLAGGSTDTQHF. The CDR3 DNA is TGTGCCAGCAGCCTTGGGTATCTAGCGGGAGGGAGCACAGATACGCAGCATTTT.

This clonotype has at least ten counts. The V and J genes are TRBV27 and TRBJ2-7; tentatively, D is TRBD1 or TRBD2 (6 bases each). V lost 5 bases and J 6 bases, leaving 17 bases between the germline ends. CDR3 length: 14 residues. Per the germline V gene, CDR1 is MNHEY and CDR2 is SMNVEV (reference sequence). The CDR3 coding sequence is TGTGCCAGCAGTACCATGCTACAGGGAGGCGAGCAGTACTTC. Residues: CASSTMLQGGEQYF.

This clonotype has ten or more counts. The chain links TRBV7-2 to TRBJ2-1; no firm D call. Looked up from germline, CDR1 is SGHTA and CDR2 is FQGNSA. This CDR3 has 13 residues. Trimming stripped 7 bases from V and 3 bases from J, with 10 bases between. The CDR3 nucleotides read TGTGCCAGCACGCACGGCCGCTACAATGAGCAGTTCTTC. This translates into CASTHGRYNEQFF.

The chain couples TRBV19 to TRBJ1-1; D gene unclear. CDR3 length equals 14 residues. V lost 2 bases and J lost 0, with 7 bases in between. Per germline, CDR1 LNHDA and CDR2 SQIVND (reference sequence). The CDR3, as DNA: TGTGCCAGTAGTATAAGGGTTATGAACACTGAAGCTTTCTTT. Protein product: CASSIRVMNTEAFF.

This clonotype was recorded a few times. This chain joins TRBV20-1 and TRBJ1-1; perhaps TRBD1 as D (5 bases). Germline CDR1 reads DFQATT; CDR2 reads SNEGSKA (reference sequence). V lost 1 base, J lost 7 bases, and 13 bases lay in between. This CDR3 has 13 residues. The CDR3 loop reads CSARAIVQGEAFF. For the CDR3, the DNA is TGCAGTGCTAGAGCGATCGTTCAGGGTGAAGCTTTCTTT.

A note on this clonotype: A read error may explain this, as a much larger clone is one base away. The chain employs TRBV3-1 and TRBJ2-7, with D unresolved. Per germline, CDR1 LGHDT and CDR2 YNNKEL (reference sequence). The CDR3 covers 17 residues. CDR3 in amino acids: CASSRAGGSITSYEQHF. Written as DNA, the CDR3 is TGTGCCAGCAGCCGGGCCGGCGGCTCGATAACCTCCTACGAGCAGCACTTC.

DNA of the CDR3: TGTGCCAGCAGGAGATTCCAGGGCGATGAAAAACTGTTTTTT. This encodes CASRRFQGDEKLFF. The rearrangement joins TRBV6-1 to TRBJ1-4, with D possibly matching TRBD1 (5 bases). Between the trimmed V and J ends, which lost 6 bases and 6 bases, there was a span of 14 bases. The CDR3 extends over 14 amino acids. Germline values: CDR1 MNHNS, CDR2 SASEGT.

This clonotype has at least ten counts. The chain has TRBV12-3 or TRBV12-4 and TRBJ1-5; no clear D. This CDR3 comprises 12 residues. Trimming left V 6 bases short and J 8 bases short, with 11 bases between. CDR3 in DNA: TGTGCCAGCAGCCCGGAGGTAAAGCCCCAGCATTTT. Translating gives CASSPEVKPQHF.